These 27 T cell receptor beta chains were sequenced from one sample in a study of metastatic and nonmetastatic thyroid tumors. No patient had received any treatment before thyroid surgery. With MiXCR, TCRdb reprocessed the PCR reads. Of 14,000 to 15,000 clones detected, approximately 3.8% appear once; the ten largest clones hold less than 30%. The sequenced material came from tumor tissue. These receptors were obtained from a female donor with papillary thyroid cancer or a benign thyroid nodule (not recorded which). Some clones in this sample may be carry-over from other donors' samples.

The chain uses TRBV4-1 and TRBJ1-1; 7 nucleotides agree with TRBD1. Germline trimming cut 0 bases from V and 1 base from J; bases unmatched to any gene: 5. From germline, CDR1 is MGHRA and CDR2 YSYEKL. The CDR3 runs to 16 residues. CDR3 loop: CASSQDIRDRNTEAFF. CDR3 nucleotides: TGCGCCAGCAGCCAAGATATACGGGACAGGAACACTGAAGCTTTCTTT.

Written as DNA, the CDR3 is TGTGCCAGCAGCATAGGGGGACGGGACCCTTTCAATGAGCAGTTCTTC. It codes for CASSIGGRDPFNEQFF. V gene TRBV11-3 combines with J gene TRBJ2-1; TRBD1 is a possible D gene (6 bases). Germline CDR1 SGHNT, CDR2 YENEEA. V lost 5 bases, J lost 6 bases, and 20 bases lay in between. The CDR3 loop spans 16 amino acids.

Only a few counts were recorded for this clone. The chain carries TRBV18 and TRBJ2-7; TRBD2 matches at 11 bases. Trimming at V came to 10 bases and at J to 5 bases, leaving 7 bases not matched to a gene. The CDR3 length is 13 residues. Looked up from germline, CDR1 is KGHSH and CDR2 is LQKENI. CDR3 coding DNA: TGTGCCACCGCGGGACTAGCGGAGAACGAGCAGTACTTC. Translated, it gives CATAGLAENEQYF.

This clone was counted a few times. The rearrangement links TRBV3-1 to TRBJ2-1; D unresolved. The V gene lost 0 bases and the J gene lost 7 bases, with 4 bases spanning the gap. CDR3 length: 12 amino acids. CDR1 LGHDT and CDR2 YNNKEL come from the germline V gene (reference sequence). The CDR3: CASSQDLNEQFF. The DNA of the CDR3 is TGTGCCAGCAGCCAAGATCTAAATGAGCAGTTCTTC.

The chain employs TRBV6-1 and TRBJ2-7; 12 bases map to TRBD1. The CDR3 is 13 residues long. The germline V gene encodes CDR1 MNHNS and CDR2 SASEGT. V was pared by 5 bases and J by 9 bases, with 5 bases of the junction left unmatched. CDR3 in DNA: TGTGCCAGCAGTCGGGGACAGGGGGCGAGGCAGTACTTC. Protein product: CASSRGQGARQYF.

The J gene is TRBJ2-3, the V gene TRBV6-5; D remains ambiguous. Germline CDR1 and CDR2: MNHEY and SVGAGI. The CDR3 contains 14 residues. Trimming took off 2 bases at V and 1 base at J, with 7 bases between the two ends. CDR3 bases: TGTGCCAGCAGTTACGGACCCGGCACAGATACGCAGTATTTT. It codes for CASSYGPGTDTQYF.

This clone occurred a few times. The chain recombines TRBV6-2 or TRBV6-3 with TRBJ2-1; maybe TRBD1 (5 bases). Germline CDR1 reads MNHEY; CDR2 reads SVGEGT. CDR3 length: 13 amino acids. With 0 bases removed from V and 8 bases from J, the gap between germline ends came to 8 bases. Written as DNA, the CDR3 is TGTGCCAGCAGTTACTCCAGGGTCCATGAGCAGTTCTTC. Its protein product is CASSYSRVHEQFF.

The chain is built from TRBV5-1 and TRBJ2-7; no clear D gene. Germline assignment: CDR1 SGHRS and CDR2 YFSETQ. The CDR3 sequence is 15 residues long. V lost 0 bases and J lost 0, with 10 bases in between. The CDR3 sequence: CASSLVTRSSYEQYF. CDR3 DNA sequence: TGCGCCAGCAGCTTGGTAACACGAAGCTCCTACGAGCAGTACTTC.

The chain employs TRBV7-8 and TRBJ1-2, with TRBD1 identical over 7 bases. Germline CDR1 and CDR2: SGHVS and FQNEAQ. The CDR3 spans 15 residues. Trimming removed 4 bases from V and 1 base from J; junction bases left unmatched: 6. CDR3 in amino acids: CASSSGQALNYGYTF. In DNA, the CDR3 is TGTGCCAGCAGCTCCGGACAGGCCCTTAACTATGGCTACACCTTC. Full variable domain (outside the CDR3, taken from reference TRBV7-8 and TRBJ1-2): GAGVSQSPRYKVAKRGQDVALRCDPISGHVSLFWYQQALGQGPEFLTYFQNEAQLDKSGLPSDRFFAERPEGSVSTLKIQRTQQEDSAVYLCASSSGQALNYGYTFGSGTRLTVV.

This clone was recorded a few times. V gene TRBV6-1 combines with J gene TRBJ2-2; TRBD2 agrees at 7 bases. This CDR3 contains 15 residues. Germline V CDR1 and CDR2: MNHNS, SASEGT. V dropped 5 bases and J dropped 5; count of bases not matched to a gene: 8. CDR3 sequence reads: CASSREWGGTGELFF. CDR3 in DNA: TGTGCCAGCAGTCGGGAATGGGGGGGTACCGGGGAGCTGTTTTTT.

Here the CDR3 DNA reads TGTGCCACGCGTCTGGGTGGCCAAGAGACCCAGTACTTC. It encodes CATRLGGQETQYF. The chain couples TRBV6-2 or TRBV6-3 to TRBJ2-5; D ambiguous. CDR3 length equals 13 residues. V gave up 10 bases and J gave up 1 base, with 13 bases separating them. Germline-derived CDR1 and CDR2 are MNHEY and SVGEGT.

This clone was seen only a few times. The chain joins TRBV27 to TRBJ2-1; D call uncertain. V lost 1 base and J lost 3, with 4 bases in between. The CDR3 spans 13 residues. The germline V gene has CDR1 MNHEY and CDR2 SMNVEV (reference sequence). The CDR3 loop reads CASSLYGYNEQFF. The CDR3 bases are TGTGCCAGCAGTTTATATGGCTACAATGAGCAGTTCTTC.

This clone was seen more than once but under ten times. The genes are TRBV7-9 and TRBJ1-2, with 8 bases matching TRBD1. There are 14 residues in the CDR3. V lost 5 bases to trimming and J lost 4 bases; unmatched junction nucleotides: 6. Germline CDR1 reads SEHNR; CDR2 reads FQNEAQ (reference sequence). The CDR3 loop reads CASSHGQGPYGYTF. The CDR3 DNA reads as TGTGCCAGCAGCCACGGACAGGGCCCCTATGGCTACACCTTC.

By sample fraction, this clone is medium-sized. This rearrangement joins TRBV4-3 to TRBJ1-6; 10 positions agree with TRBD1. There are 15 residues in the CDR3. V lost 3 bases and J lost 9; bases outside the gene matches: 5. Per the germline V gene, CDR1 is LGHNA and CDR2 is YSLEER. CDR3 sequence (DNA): TGCGCCAGCAGCCACCACGACAGGGGGCCTTCACCCCTCCACTTT. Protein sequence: CASSHHDRGPSPLHF.

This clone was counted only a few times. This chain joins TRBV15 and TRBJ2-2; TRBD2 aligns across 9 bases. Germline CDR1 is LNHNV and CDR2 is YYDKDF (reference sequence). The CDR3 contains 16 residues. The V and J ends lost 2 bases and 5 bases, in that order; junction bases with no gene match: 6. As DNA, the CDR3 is TGTGCCACCAGCAGACCATTAGCGGGAGAAACCGGGGAGCTGTTTTTT. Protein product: CATSRPLAGETGELFF.

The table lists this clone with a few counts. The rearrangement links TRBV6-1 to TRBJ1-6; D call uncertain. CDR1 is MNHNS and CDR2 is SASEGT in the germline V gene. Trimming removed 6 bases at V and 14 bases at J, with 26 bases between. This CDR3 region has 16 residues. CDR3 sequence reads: CASRNKARPQQGALHF. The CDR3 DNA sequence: TGTGCCAGCAGAAACAAAGCGCGACCCCAACAAGGCGCCCTCCACTTT.

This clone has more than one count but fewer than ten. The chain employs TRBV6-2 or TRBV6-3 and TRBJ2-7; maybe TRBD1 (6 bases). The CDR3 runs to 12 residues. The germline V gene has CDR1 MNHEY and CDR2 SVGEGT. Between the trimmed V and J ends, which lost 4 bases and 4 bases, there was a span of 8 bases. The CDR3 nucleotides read TGTGCCAGCAGTTCAAGGGGGTACGAGCAGTACTTC. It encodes CASSSRGYEQYF.

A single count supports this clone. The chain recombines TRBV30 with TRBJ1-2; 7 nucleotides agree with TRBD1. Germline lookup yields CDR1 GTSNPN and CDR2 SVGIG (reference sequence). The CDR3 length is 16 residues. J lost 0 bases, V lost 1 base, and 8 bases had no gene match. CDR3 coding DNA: TGTGCCTGGAGTGGGGGGACAGCGCCAGCTAACTATGGCTACACCTTC. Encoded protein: CAWSGGTAPANYGYTF. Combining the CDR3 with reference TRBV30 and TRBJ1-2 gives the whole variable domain SQTIHQWPATLVQPVGSPLSLECTVEGTSNPNLYWYRQAAGRGLQLLFYSVGIGQISSEVPQNLSASRPQDRQFILSSKKLLLSDSGFYLCAWSGGTAPANYGYTFGSGTRLTVV.

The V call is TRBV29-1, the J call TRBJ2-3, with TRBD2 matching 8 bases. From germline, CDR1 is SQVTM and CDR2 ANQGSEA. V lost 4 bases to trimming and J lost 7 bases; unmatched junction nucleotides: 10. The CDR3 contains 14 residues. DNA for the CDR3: TGCAGCGTTGGTAGCGGGGTGGCCGTGAATACGCAGTATTTT. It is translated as CSVGSGVAVNTQYF.

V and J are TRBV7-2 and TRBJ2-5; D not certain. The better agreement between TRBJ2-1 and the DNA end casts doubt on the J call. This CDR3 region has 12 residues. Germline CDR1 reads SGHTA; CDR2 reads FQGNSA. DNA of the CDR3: TGTGCCAGCAGCTTATTACTCTATGAGCAGTTCTTC. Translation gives CASSLLLYEQFF.

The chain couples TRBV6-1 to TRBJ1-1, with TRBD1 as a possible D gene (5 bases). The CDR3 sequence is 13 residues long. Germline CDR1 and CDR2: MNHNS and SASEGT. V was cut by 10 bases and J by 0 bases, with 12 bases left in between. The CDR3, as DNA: TGTGCCATATCGACAGCCATGAACACTGAAGCTTTCTTT. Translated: CAISTAMNTEAFF.

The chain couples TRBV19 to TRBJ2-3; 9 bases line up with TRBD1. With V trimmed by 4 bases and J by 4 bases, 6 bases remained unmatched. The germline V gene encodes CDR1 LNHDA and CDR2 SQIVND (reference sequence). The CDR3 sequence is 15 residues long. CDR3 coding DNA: TGTGCCAGTAGTAAACCGGGACAGGGTTCAGATACGCAGTATTTT. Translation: CASSKPGQGSDTQYF.

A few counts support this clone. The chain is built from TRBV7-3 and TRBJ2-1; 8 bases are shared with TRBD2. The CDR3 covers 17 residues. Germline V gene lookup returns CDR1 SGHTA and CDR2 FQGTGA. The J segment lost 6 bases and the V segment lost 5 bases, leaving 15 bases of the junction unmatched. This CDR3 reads CASSPSEFSGKVNEQFF. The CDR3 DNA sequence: TGTGCCAGCAGCCCCTCGGAGTTTAGCGGGAAGGTCAATGAGCAGTTCTTC. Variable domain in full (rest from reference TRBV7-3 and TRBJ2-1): GAGVSQTPSNKVTEKGKYVELRCDPISGHTALYWYRQSLGQGPEFLIYFQGTGAADDSGLPNDRFFAVRPEGSVSTLKIQRTERGDSAVYLCASSPSEFSGKVNEQFFGPGTRLTVL.

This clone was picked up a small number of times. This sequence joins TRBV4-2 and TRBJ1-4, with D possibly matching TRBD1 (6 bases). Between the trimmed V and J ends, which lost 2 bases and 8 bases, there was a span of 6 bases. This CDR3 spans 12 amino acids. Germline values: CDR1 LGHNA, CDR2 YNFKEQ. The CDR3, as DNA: TGTGCCAGCAGCCAAACAGGGGAAAAACTGTTTTTT. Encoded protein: CASSQTGEKLFF.

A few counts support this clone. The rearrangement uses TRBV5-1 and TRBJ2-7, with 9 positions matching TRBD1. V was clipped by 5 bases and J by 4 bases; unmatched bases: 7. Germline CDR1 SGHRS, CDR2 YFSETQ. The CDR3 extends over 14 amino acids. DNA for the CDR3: TGCGCCAGCAGTACAGGGGGCGCGAGATACGAGCAGTACTTC. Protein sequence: CASSTGGARYEQYF.

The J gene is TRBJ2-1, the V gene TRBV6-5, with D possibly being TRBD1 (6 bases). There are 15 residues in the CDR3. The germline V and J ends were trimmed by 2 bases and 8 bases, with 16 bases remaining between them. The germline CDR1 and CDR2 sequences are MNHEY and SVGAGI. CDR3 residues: CASSYGDKVRDEQFF. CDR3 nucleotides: TGTGCCAGCAGTTACGGGGACAAGGTTCGAGATGAGCAGTTCTTC.

CDR3 protein: CASSFNRATNEKLFF. CDR3 sequence (DNA): TGTGCCAGCAGTTTCAACAGGGCGACTAATGAAAAACTGTTTTTT. The chain is built from TRBV27 and TRBJ1-4; D may be TRBD1 (6 bases). The germline CDR1 and CDR2 sequences are MNHEY and SMNVEV (reference sequence). This CDR3 region has 15 residues. Between the trimmed V and J ends, which lost 3 bases and 2 bases, there was a span of 10 bases.